This T cell receptor beta chain came from a study of cytomegalovirus exposure and HLA in healthy donors. Study results and caveats: Later analysis demonstrated an association between a missense DCLRE1C variant and TCR beta V- and J-gene trimming.

PCR used 60 Vbeta primers and 13 Jbeta primers. TCRdb's copy holds only in-frame clones and misses some; the assay was immunoSEQ multiplex PCR. The sample has roughly 180,000 clones, 75% to 90% seen once. With 4 bases removed from V and 3 bases from J, the gap between germline ends came to 14 bases. CDR1 and CDR2 from the germline V gene are SGHKS and YYEKEE (reference sequence). This CDR3 is built from 15 residues. A single count supports this clone. Its antigen remains unknown. This rearrangement joins TRBV5-5 to TRBJ1-5; D is unclear. Input material: PBMCs. The source is a boy younger than 10 in good health and CMV-seronegative. CDR3 sequence reads: CASSDFRGVNQPQHF. CDR3 bases: TGTGCCAGCAGCGATTTCCGGGGAGTCAATCAGCCCCAGCATTTT.